The sequence of this T cell receptor (beta chain) was determined in a study of blood T cell repertoires in COVID-19. Whole-study context: The analysed material was cDNA or gDNA that came from T cells, B-cell-depleted T cells, or PBMCs.

About this clone itself: Other nucleotide sequences in the sample specify the same CDR3.

Study processing details: Scientists estimated how many nucleated cells there were by amplifying reference gene primers. The data were produced by immunoSEQ multiplex PCR, yet TCRdb's version contains in-frame clones alone and is incomplete. V and J calls and clone size are those listed in that table; D and trimming were worked out from the DNA. The data show about 210,000 clones, with roughly four fifths seen just once and approximately 12% held by the top ten. The CDR3 length is 15 residues. In germline, CDR1 is SGHRS, CDR2 YFSETQ. With 0 bases removed from V and 0 bases from J, the gap between germline ends came to 7 bases.

The V call is TRBV5-1, the J call TRBJ1-5; the D is unclear. The sequenced sample was peripheral blood. The TCR sequence derives from a woman in her thirties or forties with acute or convalescent COVID-19. CDR3 region: CASSLGGDSNQPQHF. CDR3 DNA: TGCGCCAGCAGCTTGGGGGGAGATAGCAATCAGCCCCAGCATTTT.